This T cell receptor (beta chain) came from a study of cytomegalovirus exposure and HLA in healthy donors. Overall study findings and caveats: Cytomegalovirus-associated status was assigned to 150 or so TCR beta chains. Most TCR sequences showed up rarely, but some public TCRs showed up in many donors.

Assay: immunoSEQ multiplex PCR; the TCRdb copy retains only in-frame clones and omits some. The sample records more than 110,000 clones, 86% being singletons. The validation cohort, a group of 120 subjects, included the donors and was separate from the roughly 600-subject first cohort. In regard to this clone: The antigen is unknown.

V lost 3 bases and J 6 bases, leaving 11 bases between the germline ends. This CDR3 is 13 amino acids long. Per the germline V gene, CDR1 is SEHNR and CDR2 is FQNEAQ (reference sequence). The sample taken for sequencing was PBMCs. The sequence came from a man aged 18 to 30 in good health and CMV-seronegative. This chain joins TRBV7-9 and TRBJ1-2; the D is unclear. CDR3 DNA sequence: TGTGCCAGCAGCTTTAGAGACTTGCATGGCTACACCTTC. Protein product: CASSFRDLHGYTF.